This TCR beta chain was recorded in a study of human T cells and chemical hapten exposure. Study as a whole: Upper-back patches of 0.01% DPC were read at 6 days. Findings and limits, study-wide: Patch test score rose with PT1 expanded TCR count, significant at thresholds 8, 16 and 32, not 4.

This clonotype was seen many times. Its specificity is unknown. Regarding time point: patch test 3, about 24 weeks after DPC sensitization. The treatment is: therapeutic diphenylcyclopropenone sensitization with weekly scalp DPC. Total RNA was isolated from unfractionated whole blood. Patch tests were applied only after blood draws. The CDR3 is 15 residues long. CDR1 is SEHNR and CDR2 is FQNEAQ in the germline V gene (reference sequence). V dropped 4 bases and J dropped 1; count of bases not matched to a gene: 2. Per the original methods: Between about 23,224 and 700,000 TCRs appeared in each sample, and the median stood at 95,638. MiXCR, run by TCRdb on the RACE reads, gives a single entry per CDR3 protein. The V and J calls come from TCRdb's annotation, not from the publication. The table includes over 30,000 distinct CDR3 sequences, 8% to 10% detected once.

The material sequenced was whole blood, taken in connection with sensitization to the hapten diphenylcyclopropenone (DPC). This chain links TRBV7-9 with TRBJ2-3, with TRBD2 matching over 10 bases. The sequence derives from a man in his fifties with alopecia areata. Some clones in this sample may be carry-over from other donors' samples. The CDR3: CASSSGTSGTDTQYF. The CDR3 DNA reads TGTGCCAGCAGCTCCGGGACTAGCGGCACAGATACGCAGTATTTT. The full variable domain, completed using reference TRBV7-9 and TRBJ2-3, is DTGVSQNPRHKITKRGQNVTFRCDPISEHNRLYWYRQTLGQGPEFLTYFQNEAQLEKSRLLSDRFSAERPKGSFSTLEIQRTEQGDSAMYLCASSSGTSGTDTQYFGPGTRLTVL.